The clone carrying this TCR beta chain was recorded a few times. Its antigen is undetermined. It was with a sample-barcoded 5' primer and a J-beta primer mix that a second PCR of roughly 7 to 12 cycles was run. TCRdb re-derived calls from the 5' RACE reads in MiXCR, one entry per CDR3 protein. The data show 600,000 to 800,000 distinct CDR3 sequences, around 20% seen once. CDR1 and CDR2 from the germline V gene are SNHLY and FYNNEI. V dropped 7 bases and J dropped 4 bases, with 14 bases sitting between them. The CDR3 has 13 amino acids. The data derive from a study of blood T cells in healthy people across ages. Whole-study findings and limits: In long-lived donors, naive CD4+ cell counts and diversity exceeded those of aged donors. Expanded clonotype changes were possibly confounded by unknown donor CMV status.

The gene calls are TRBV2 and TRBJ2-7; D perhaps matches TRBD2 (7 bases). The sequenced sample consisted of blood. The origin of this receptor is a man between 65 and 85 years old in good health. CDR3 protein: CASTGGQFYEQYF. Written as DNA, the CDR3 is TGTGCCAGCACCGGGGGGCAGTTTTACGAGCAGTACTTC.